This T cell receptor (beta chain) stems from a study of tumor-infiltrating lymphocytes in localized non-small cell lung cancer. This clone was seen a few times. Its antigen is as yet unknown. Some clones are missing from TCRdb's copy, which holds only in-frame ones; the method was immunoSEQ multiplex PCR. The sample carries about 15,000 clones, 70% to 80% recorded once. General observations from the study: Tumor T-cell fraction from TCR sequencing was not associated with recurrence-free survival (p = 0.61). No T-cell fraction difference was seen between IM1 and IM2 tumors. TCR sequencing covered a subset of patients with enough tissue.

The V end was cut by 6 bases, the J end by 4 bases, with 18 bases between. Per the germline V gene, CDR1 is SGHTA and CDR2 is FQGNSA. This CDR3 comprises 16 residues. This receptor was obtained from a human donor with non-small cell lung cancer. This chain joins TRBV7-2 and TRBJ1-4; tentatively, D is TRBD1 (6 bases). The sample taken for sequencing was lung tumor tissue. The CDR3 DNA sequence: TGTGCCAGCAGTTCACAGGGAACCCGGGGTAATGAAAAACTGTTTTTT. It specifies CASSSQGTRGNEKLFF.